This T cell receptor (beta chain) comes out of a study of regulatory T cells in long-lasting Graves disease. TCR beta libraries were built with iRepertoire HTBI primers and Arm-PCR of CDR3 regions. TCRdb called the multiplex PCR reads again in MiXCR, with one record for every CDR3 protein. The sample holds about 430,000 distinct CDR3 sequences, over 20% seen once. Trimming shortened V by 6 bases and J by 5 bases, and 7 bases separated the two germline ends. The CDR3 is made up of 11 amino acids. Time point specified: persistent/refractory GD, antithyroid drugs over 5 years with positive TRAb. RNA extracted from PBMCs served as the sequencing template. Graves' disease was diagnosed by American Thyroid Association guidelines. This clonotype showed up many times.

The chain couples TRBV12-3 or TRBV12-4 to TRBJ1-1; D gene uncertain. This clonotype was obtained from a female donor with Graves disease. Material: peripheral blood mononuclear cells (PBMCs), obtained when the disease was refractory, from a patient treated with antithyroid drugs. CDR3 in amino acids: CASREYTEAFF. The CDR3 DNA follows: TGTGCCAGCAGAGAATATACTGAAGCTTTCTTT.